This T cell receptor (beta chain) was identified in a study of T cell changes during pregnancy in multiple sclerosis (dated by TCRdb to between 2017 and 2020). About the investigation overall: Changes in the T cell repertoire over the course of pregnancy were examined in this study in women with multiple sclerosis.

The library was generated by the immunoSEQ multiplex PCR assay. Here the immuneACCESS table is served through TCRdb, limited to in-frame sequences with V and J called. Missing clones are a known gap in these copies; in checked studies unresolved V genes cover under half, and the rest lacks a known reason. Within this sample are 57,000 or so clones, with roughly 88% of them counted one time only. The ten largest account for over 1.5% of the sample. With respect to this clone: Its antigen is unknown. Nothing much larger sits one base from this clone, and base qualities are not available.

Its CDR3 holds 14 amino acids, cysteine through phenylalanine. Kept here is only the CDR3 DNA, which spans 42 bases and is read in frame from base 1. Looking up the germline V gene yields CDR1 SGHAT and CDR2 FQNNGV. V has 5 bases trimmed and J has 6 bases trimmed; junction bases matching no gene number 6. The V gene is TRBV11-2 and the J gene is TRBJ2-2; TRBD2 agrees with 7 junctional bases. This TCR came from a female donor with multiple sclerosis, enrolled in a pregnancy study. Sequenced here: peripheral blood, sampled in the first trimester of pregnancy. The DNA reads as follows: TGTGCCAGCAGCGCCTGGACTAGTCCCGGGGAGCTGTTTTTT. Its product reads: CASSAWTSPGELFF.